Below, 5 T cell receptor beta chains from the same sample are listed, as sequenced in a study of cytomegalovirus exposure and HLA in healthy donors. TCRdb's copy holds only in-frame clones and misses some; the assay was immunoSEQ multiplex PCR. This repertoire shows about 220,000 clones, around 80% found once; its top ten account for around an eighth. What was sequenced was PBMCs. Receptors originate from a woman aged 25 to 39 in good health and CMV-seropositive.

V is TRBV30 and J is TRBJ1-3, with unresolved D. V lost 5 bases and J 0 bases, leaving 11 bases between the germline ends. The CDR3 covers 14 residues. CDR1 and CDR2 from the germline V gene are GTSNPN and SVGIG (reference sequence). CDR3 sequence reads: CAWGRTSSGNTIYF. The CDR3 DNA sequence: TGTGCCTGGGGACGGACGAGCTCTGGAAACACCATATATTTT.

This chain joins TRBV30 and TRBJ2-2; the D is unclear. CDR3 size: 10 residues. Germline assignment: CDR1 GTSNPN and CDR2 SVGIG (reference sequence). The germline V and J ends were trimmed by 5 bases and 8 bases, with 6 bases remaining between them. CDR3 amino acids: CAWGPGELFF. CDR3 DNA: TGTGCCTGGGGACCAGGGGAGCTGTTTTTT.

The rearrangement joins TRBV6-5 to TRBJ1-2, with TRBD1 as a possible D gene (5 bases). This CDR3 contains 14 residues. Trimming removed 2 bases at V and 4 bases at J, with 11 bases between. CDR1 and CDR2 (germline): MNHEY, SVGAGI. CDR3 nucleotide sequence: TGTGCCAGCAGTTACGGCGACAGCCTCTATGGCTACACCTTC. Its translation: CASSYGDSLYGYTF.

This clone was found many times. The genes are TRBV7-2 and TRBJ1-5, with 7 bases identical to TRBD1. Germline V gene data show CDR1 as SGHTA and CDR2 as FQGNSA. V lost 5 bases and J lost 3; bases outside the gene matches: 7. This CDR3 region has 15 residues. The CDR3 spells CASSQGGRINQPQHF. CDR3 DNA sequence: TGTGCCAGCAGCCAGGGGGGCAGAATCAATCAGCCCCAGCATTTT. Drawing the rest from reference TRBV7-2 and TRBJ1-5, the complete variable domain is GAGVSQSPSNKVTEKGKDVELRCDPISGHTALYWYRQSLGQGLEFLIYFQGNSAPDKSGLPSDRFSAERTGGSVSTLTIQRTQQEDSAVYLCASSQGGRINQPQHFGDGTRLSIL.

Notes on this clone: Other DNA sequences in this sample translate to the same CDR3. The V gene is TRBV18, the J gene TRBJ1-1; D is ambiguous. CDR1 and CDR2 (germline): KGHSH, LQKENI. Trimming removed 3 bases at V and 1 base at J, with 6 bases between. CDR3 length: 13 amino acids. CDR3 sequence: CASSPSANTEAFF. The CDR3 bases are TGTGCCAGCTCACCCTCCGCGAACACTGAAGCTTTCTTT. The full variable domain, in which reference TRBV18 and TRBJ1-1 provide the parts outside the CDR3, is NAGVMQNPRHLVRRRGQEARLRCSPMKGHSHVYWYRQLPEEGLKFMVYLQKENIIDESGMPKERFSAEFPKEGPSILRIQQVVRGDSAAYFCASSPSANTEAFFGQGTRLTVV.